This T cell receptor beta chain came from a study of TIL therapy for anti-PD-1-resistant metastatic lung cancer. The sample holds a few counts of this clone. Germline V gene data show CDR1 as SQVTM and CDR2 as ANQGSEA. The CDR3 extends over 13 amino acids. The V end lost 2 bases, the J end lost 7 bases, and 12 bases lay between the germline ends. The sample's time point: pre-treatment sample, taken before nivolumab and TIL therapy. Tumor tissue came from excised metastases, mostly pleural nodules or supraclavicular lymph nodes. The immunoSEQ assay was v3. Each library reached 2.1 million or so read pairs, or about 5-6 million at deep level. Generated by immunoSEQ multiplex PCR, the TCRdb table keeps only in-frame clones and is missing some. In the table there are under 7,500 clones, about 64% of which are singletons.

Material: tumor tissue, obtained at baseline. This TCR came from a person aged 25 to 85 with non-small cell lung cancer. The J gene is TRBJ2-1, the V gene TRBV29-1; D unresolved. CDR3 residues: CSVEWSSLNEQFF. The CDR3 DNA follows: TGCAGCGTTGAATGGTCGAGTCTAAATGAGCAGTTCTTC.